The source of this TCR beta chain is a study of kidney transplant recipient with SARS-CoV-2 infection. TCRdb re-called the reads through MiXCR, storing one row per CDR3 protein. Among approximately 250,000 distinct CDR3 sequences, 25% to 30% were seen once, and the ten largest hold more than 6.5%. This clonotype has at least ten counts. The length of the CDR3 is 12 residues. The V and J ends lost 8 bases and 9 bases respectively, with 16 bases between them. Sequenced here: a blood sample, sampled at baseline and between days 110 and 120 from a kidney transplant recipient. The TCR was taken from a male patient between 25 and 39 years old who had COVID-19 and was a kidney transplant recipient. Some of the T cells might come from the graft donor. The V gene is TRBV12-3 or TRBV12-4, the J gene TRBJ1-1; a possible D gene is TRBD1 (5 bases). CDR3 region: CASGLGLRQAFF. The DNA of the CDR3 is TGTGCCAGCGGCCTGGGGCTACGACAAGCTTTCTTT.